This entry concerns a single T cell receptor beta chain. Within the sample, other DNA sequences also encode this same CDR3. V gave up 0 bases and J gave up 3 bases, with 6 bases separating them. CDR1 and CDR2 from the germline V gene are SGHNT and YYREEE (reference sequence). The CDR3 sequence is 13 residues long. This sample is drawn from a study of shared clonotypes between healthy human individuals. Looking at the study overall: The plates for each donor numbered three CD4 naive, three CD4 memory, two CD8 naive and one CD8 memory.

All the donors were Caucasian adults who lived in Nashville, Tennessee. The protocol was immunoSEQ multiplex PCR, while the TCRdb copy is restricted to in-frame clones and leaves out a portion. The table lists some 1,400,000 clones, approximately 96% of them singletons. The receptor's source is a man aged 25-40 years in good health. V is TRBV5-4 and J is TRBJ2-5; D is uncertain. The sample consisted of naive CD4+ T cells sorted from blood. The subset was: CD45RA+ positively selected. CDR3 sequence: CASSLGGEETQYF. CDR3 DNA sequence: TGTGCCAGCAGCTTGGGTGGAGAAGAGACCCAGTACTTC.